These 19 T cell receptor beta chains share one sample of origin, sequenced in a study of blood T cell repertoires in COVID-19. The method was immunoSEQ multiplex PCR; TCRdb's version includes in-frame clones alone and lacks a portion of them. Found here are over 400,000 clones, 85% to 90% of them singletons; the top ten hold roughly 8.3%. Sequenced material: peripheral blood. The origin of the receptors is a woman in her forties or fifties with COVID-19, enrolled during active disease.

DNA for the CDR3: TGTGCCGGCGGGACAGCCTATGGCTACACCTTC. This translates into CAGGTAYGYTF. The V call is TRBV7-9, the J call TRBJ1-2; 7 nucleotides match TRBD1. This CDR3 comprises 11 residues. Germline CDR1 SEHNR, CDR2 FQNEAQ (reference sequence). Unmatched junction bases numbered 4, after V lost 11 bases and J lost 4 bases.

The V call is TRBV2, the J call TRBJ1-2; 7 nucleotides match TRBD1. V shed 0 bases and J 6 bases; nucleotides not matched to a gene: 10. Germline V lookup: CDR1 SNHLY, CDR2 FYNNEI. The CDR3 extends over 16 amino acids. The CDR3: CASSEASSGTAHGYTF. The CDR3 DNA is TGTGCCAGCAGTGAAGCGTCCTCTGGGACAGCCCATGGCTACACCTTC.

J is TRBJ1-5 and V is TRBV2; 9 bases match TRBD1. With V trimmed by 4 bases and J by 11 bases, 9 bases remained unmatched. The CDR3 runs to 14 residues. Germline assignment: CDR1 SNHLY and CDR2 FYNNEI. CDR3 nucleotides: TGTGCCAGCAGTGGAGAACAGGGGGCCCACACCCAGCATTTT. This translates into CASSGEQGAHTQHF.

The V call is TRBV30, the J call TRBJ1-5; D possibly corresponds to TRBD1 (5 bases). The germline gives CDR1 GTSNPN, CDR2 SVGIG (reference sequence). Trimming left V 0 bases short and J 6 bases short, with 15 bases between. This CDR3 spans 15 amino acids. The CDR3 region is CAWSVGRQGGQPQHF. CDR3 nucleotide sequence: TGTGCCTGGAGTGTCGGCCGGCAGGGTGGTCAGCCCCAGCATTTT.

Here the CDR3 reads CATSDRGSGAGETQYF. The DNA for the CDR3 is TGTGCCACCAGTGATCGGGGTAGCGGGGCAGGAGAGACCCAGTACTTC. The chain employs TRBV24-1 and TRBJ2-5; 8 bases fit TRBD2. Germline loops: CDR1 KGHDR, CDR2 SFDVKD. This CDR3 region has 16 residues. V shed 3 bases and J 4 bases; nucleotides not matched to a gene: 9.

CDR3 region: CASSFGLGAYEQYF. In nucleotides, the CDR3 is TGTGCCAGCAGCTTTGGTCTCGGGGCCTACGAGCAGTACTTC. V is TRBV5-6 and J is TRBJ2-7, with D perhaps TRBD2 (5 bases). This CDR3 has 14 amino acids. V shed 2 bases and J shed 2 bases, with 11 bases lying between them. CDR1 is SGHDT, CDR2 YYEEEE, per germline.

CDR3 sequence reads: CASSYDPGGQDTQYF. Written as DNA, the CDR3 is TGTGCCAGCAGTTACGACCCCGGGGGACAGGATACGCAGTATTTT. This sequence joins TRBV6-2 or TRBV6-3 and TRBJ2-3, with D possibly matching TRBD1 (7 bases). Germline V gives CDR1 MNHEY, CDR2 SVGEGT. V was clipped by 2 bases and J by 6 bases, with 15 bases between them. The CDR3 is 15 residues long.

The rearrangement uses TRBV2 and TRBJ1-2; 8 nucleotides agree with TRBD1. The CDR3 is 12 residues long. Germline CDR1 SNHLY, CDR2 FYNNEI. V was clipped by 7 bases and J by 7 bases; unmatched bases: 5. CDR3 DNA sequence: TGTGCCAGCACCCAGGGGGCAGGTGGCTACACCTTC. It codes for CASTQGAGGYTF.

The J gene is TRBJ1-6, the V gene TRBV15, with D unresolved. CDR1 and CDR2 from the germline V gene are LNHNV and YYDKDF (reference sequence). The V and J ends lost 3 bases and 10 bases respectively, with 16 bases between them. There are 15 residues in the CDR3. In nucleotides, the CDR3 is TGTGCCACCAGCAGGGGAGGAGGGAGAGGCTCACCCCTCCACTTT. It is translated as CATSRGGGRGSPLHF.

The chain uses TRBV14 and TRBJ1-1; 10 bases match TRBD1. Unmatched junction bases numbered 9, after V lost 4 bases and J lost 4 bases. Germline V gene sequence: CDR1 SGHDN, CDR2 FVKESK. The CDR3 is 16 residues long. CDR3 nucleotides: TGTGCCAGCAGCCGCGGGACAGGGGAGATAGTCACTGAAGCTTTCTTT. Protein sequence: CASSRGTGEIVTEAFF.

This rearrangement joins TRBV11-1 to TRBJ1-1, with unresolved D. The CDR3 length is 15 residues. Germline V gives CDR1 SGHAT, CDR2 FQDESV (reference sequence). Trimming removed 2 bases at V and 0 bases at J, with 10 bases between. The CDR3 DNA reads as TGTGCCAGCAGCTTAATTGACGGGGTGAACACTGAAGCTTTCTTT. It is translated as CASSLIDGVNTEAFF.

The chain combines TRBV9 with TRBJ2-3; D gene uncertain. Trimming stripped 0 bases from V and 6 bases from J, with 8 bases between. Germline V gene lookup returns CDR1 SGDLS and CDR2 YYNGEE. CDR3 length: 13 amino acids. The CDR3 nucleotides are TGTGCCAGCAGCGTAGCTTATCAGGATACGCAGTATTTT. Its protein product is CASSVAYQDTQYF.

The gene calls are TRBV28 and TRBJ2-2, with TRBD2 as a possible D gene (5 bases). Between the trimmed V and J ends, which lost 5 bases and 8 bases, there was a span of 15 bases. This CDR3 spans 14 amino acids. Per the germline V gene, CDR1 is MDHEN and CDR2 is SYDVKM. The CDR3 nucleotides read TGTGCCAGCAGTCCCTCCTTTAGGGAGGGGGAGCTGTTTTTT. Its protein is CASSPSFREGELFF. The complete variable domain, with remaining parts taken from reference TRBV28 and TRBJ2-2, reads DVKVTQSSRYLVKRTGEKVFLECVQDMDHENMFWYRQDPGLGLRLIYFSYDVKMKEKGDIPEGYSVSREKKERFSLILESASTNQTSMYLCASSPSFREGELFFGEGSRLTVL.

The chain employs TRBV27 and TRBJ2-3, with 9 nucleotides matching TRBD2. Germline V gives CDR1 MNHEY, CDR2 SMNVEV (reference sequence). V shed 5 bases and J 6 bases; nucleotides not matched to a gene: 3. The CDR3 sequence is 13 residues long. This CDR3 reads CASSGLATDTQYF. Here the CDR3 DNA reads TGTGCCAGCAGTGGACTAGCGACGGATACGCAGTATTTT.

V usage is TRBV2 and J usage is TRBJ2-2, with 11 bases that match TRBD1. Germline CDR1 SNHLY, CDR2 FYNNEI. The CDR3 length is 15 residues. The junction had 5 bases not matched to a gene; V was cut back by 6 bases and J by 5 bases. Here the CDR3 reads CASSGQGARTGELFF. The CDR3 DNA is TGTGCCAGCAGCGGACAGGGGGCGCGAACCGGGGAGCTGTTTTTT.

V gene TRBV5-1 combines with J gene TRBJ2-7; D ambiguous. CDR1 is SGHRS, CDR2 YFSETQ, per germline. V was trimmed by 2 bases and J by 2 bases, leaving 8 bases between them. The CDR3 has 13 amino acids. The CDR3 region is CASSFGGTYEQYF. The CDR3 DNA reads TGCGCCAGCAGCTTCGGCGGAACCTACGAGCAGTACTTC.

This clone has a handful of counts. The chain uses TRBV5-6 and TRBJ2-7; 8 bases fit TRBD1. The CDR3 totals 15 residues. With 2 bases clipped from V and 0 bases from J, the junction kept 4 bases outside the gene matches. Per germline, CDR1 SGHDT and CDR2 YYEEEE. The CDR3 loop is CASSFPTGASYEQYF. CDR3 coding DNA: TGTGCCAGCAGCTTCCCGACAGGGGCCTCCTACGAGCAGTACTTC.

The chain couples TRBV18 to TRBJ2-3; 9 nucleotides line up with TRBD2. The V gene end was trimmed by 1 base and the J gene end by 3 bases; junction bases not matched to a gene: 8. CDR1 is KGHSH, CDR2 LQKENI, per germline. The CDR3 is 17 residues long. This CDR3 reads CASSPQQRGAMTDTQYF. CDR3 sequence (DNA): TGTGCCAGCTCACCACAGCAGCGGGGGGCAATGACAGATACGCAGTATTTT.

CDR3 DNA sequence: TGTGCCAGCAGCTTATTGGGGCGGTTTAGCGGCTACACCTTC. Residues: CASSLLGRFSGYTF. The rearrangement links TRBV7-9 to TRBJ1-2; tentatively, D is TRBD1 (5 bases). The V gene lost 2 bases and the J gene lost 8 bases, with 15 bases spanning the gap. Germline V CDR1 and CDR2: SEHNR, FQNEAQ (reference sequence). The CDR3 is 14 amino acids.